This entry lists 24 T cell receptor beta chains sequenced from one sample in a study of T-cell reconstitution after alpha-beta-depleted transplantation in children. Unique molecular identifiers tagged the TCRbeta library. TCRdb ran MiXCR on the PCR reads and lists one entry per CDR3 protein. The table has about 980,000 distinct CDR3 sequences, less than 30% seen once. Specimen: PBMCs, mostly from graft donor cells, collected 360 days after TCRalphabeta/CD19-depleted stem cell transplant. The receptors were gathered from a boy less than two years old who had a stem cell transplant for SCID, so the T cells may come from the graft donor.

This clonotype occurred a few times. The chain employs TRBV20-1 and TRBJ1-1, with no clear D. This CDR3 has 13 amino acids. The germline CDR1 and CDR2 sequences are DFQATT and SNEGSKA (reference sequence). V was cut by 2 bases and J by 4 bases, with 11 bases left in between. This CDR3 reads CSARMDEVTEAFF. The DNA for the CDR3 is TGCAGTGCTAGAATGGACGAGGTCACTGAAGCTTTCTTT.

The gene calls are TRBV20-1 and TRBJ2-1; D is ambiguous. This CDR3 spans 15 amino acids. Between the trimmed V and J ends, which lost 0 bases and 9 bases, there was a span of 18 bases. Germline V gene data show CDR1 as DFQATT and CDR2 as SNEGSKA (reference sequence). CDR3 sequence reads: CSARDPRGSMGEQFF. CDR3 nucleotides: TGCAGTGCTAGAGATCCCCGAGGATCAATGGGTGAGCAGTTCTTC.

The chain recombines TRBV5-1 with TRBJ2-7; D remains unclear. Germline V gene data show CDR1 as SGHRS and CDR2 as YFSETQ. CDR3 size: 13 residues. With 3 bases removed from V and 0 bases from J, the gap between germline ends came to 7 bases. CDR3 DNA: TGCGCCAGCAGCTCACCTGCCTCCTACGAGCAGTACTTC. Its translation: CASSSPASYEQYF.

The chain has TRBV7-2 and TRBJ2-1; no definite D call. Trimming shortened V by 0 bases and J by 0 bases, and 9 bases separated the two germline ends. The CDR3 totals 16 residues. From germline, CDR1 is SGHTA and CDR2 FQGNSA. The chain's CDR3 is CASSLALGNSYNEQFF. CDR3 coding DNA: TGTGCCAGCAGCTTAGCCCTTGGAAACTCCTACAATGAGCAGTTCTTC.

The table lists this clonotype with a few counts. V and J are TRBV27 and TRBJ2-7, with TRBD1 matching 7 bases. The CDR3 runs to 13 residues. Germline CDR1 MNHEY, CDR2 SMNVEV (reference sequence). J was trimmed by 7 bases and V by 6 bases; bases with no gene match: 9. The CDR3 protein is CASSGQGEREQYF. The CDR3, as DNA: TGTGCCAGCAGCGGCCAGGGGGAAAGGGAGCAGTACTTC.

The chain has TRBV2 and TRBJ1-4, with unresolved D. Germline V CDR1 and CDR2: SNHLY, FYNNEI. The CDR3 loop spans 14 amino acids. The V end lost 8 bases, the J end lost 8 bases, and 18 bases lay between the germline ends. The CDR3 region is CASAKGSLWEKLFF. Here the CDR3 DNA reads TGTGCCAGCGCGAAAGGAAGCCTATGGGAAAAACTGTTTTTT.

V gene TRBV6-2 or TRBV6-3 combines with J gene TRBJ2-4; 7 bases agree with TRBD1. The V and J ends lost 5 bases and 6 bases, in that order; junction bases with no gene match: 7. CDR1 MNHEY and CDR2 SVGEGT come from the germline V gene. CDR3 length: 14 amino acids. The CDR3 nucleotides read TGTGCCAGCAGTCCACAGGGGACACGAAACATTCAGTACTTC. It is translated as CASSPQGTRNIQYF.

V gene TRBV4-2 combines with J gene TRBJ1-5; D call uncertain. V was shortened by 0 bases and J by 2 bases, with 14 bases between the two germline ends. CDR3 size: 17 residues. Germline values: CDR1 LGHNA, CDR2 YNFKEQ. The CDR3 loop reads CASSQEFSGVCNQPQHF. The CDR3 DNA reads TGTGCCAGCAGCCAAGAATTTTCGGGTGTCTGCAATCAGCCCCAGCATTTT.

This clonotype has just a few counts. This sequence joins TRBV7-6 and TRBJ1-4; TRBD1 matches at 8 bases. The CDR3 sequence is 16 residues long. Per germline, CDR1 SGHVS and CDR2 FNYEAQ. V trimming: 4 bases; J trimming: 3 bases; junction bases outside the gene matches: 7. CDR3 coding DNA: TGTGCCAGCAGCTCTACAGGGGGGATAGCTAATGAAAAACTGTTTTTT. It specifies CASSSTGGIANEKLFF.

This clonotype occurred a few times. The chain has TRBV20-1 and TRBJ2-1; 9 bases match TRBD1. After removal of 5 bases from V and 5 bases from J, the junction contained 1 base not matched to a gene. The CDR3 runs 12 residues. CDR1 is DFQATT and CDR2 is SNEGSKA in the germline V gene (reference sequence). This CDR3 is CSAGDRDNEQFF. The CDR3 nucleotides are TGCAGTGCTGGGGACAGGGACAATGAGCAGTTCTTC.

This clonotype was seen a handful of times. V and J are TRBV9 and TRBJ2-2; 9 nucleotides agree with TRBD2. Germline CDR1 and CDR2: SGDLS and YYNGEE. V was clipped by 0 bases and J by 8 bases; unmatched bases: 23. The CDR3 runs 21 residues. The CDR3 loop reads CASSVAFVGRSSGAASGELFF. The CDR3 DNA sequence: TGTGCCAGCAGCGTAGCTTTTGTGGGGCGGTCTAGCGGGGCCGCTTCTGGGGAGCTGTTTTTT.

This sequence joins TRBV20-1 and TRBJ1-6; no clear D. The CDR3 has 15 residues. Germline CDR1 and CDR2: DFQATT and SNEGSKA (reference sequence). The V gene lost 1 base and the J gene lost 10 bases, with 17 bases spanning the gap. The chain's CDR3 is CSARGGRVLASPLHF. In DNA form, the CDR3 reads TGCAGTGCTAGAGGAGGAAGGGTCCTGGCGTCACCCCTCCACTTT.

V usage is TRBV5-1 and J usage is TRBJ1-5; a weak D match, TRBD1 (6 bases). This CDR3 region has 14 residues. Germline values: CDR1 SGHRS, CDR2 YFSETQ. Trimming shortened V by 5 bases and J by 0 bases, and 9 bases separated the two germline ends. DNA for the CDR3: TGCGCCAGCAGAGGGGGGATTAGCAATCAGCCCCAGCATTTT. This translates into CASRGGISNQPQHF.

This clonotype has only one observation. The chain is built from TRBV5-1 and TRBJ2-7; 10 bases match TRBD2. The CDR3 loop spans 13 amino acids. Germline trimming cut 4 bases from V and 6 bases from J; bases unmatched to any gene: 4. Germline V lookup: CDR1 SGHRS, CDR2 YFSETQ. This chain's CDR3 is CASSLSGGPEQYF. CDR3 coding DNA: TGCGCCAGCAGCCTTAGCGGGGGGCCCGAGCAGTACTTC.

V and J are TRBV9 and TRBJ1-5; 10 bases are a match to TRBD1. This CDR3 contains 14 residues. CDR1 and CDR2 (germline): SGDLS, YYNGEE. V shed 0 bases and J 7 bases; nucleotides not matched to a gene: 1. The DNA for the CDR3 is TGTGCCAGCAGCGTAGGGACAGGGGGACAGCCCCAGCATTTT. Translation gives CASSVGTGGQPQHF. The variable domain in full, with the rest retrieved from reference TRBV9 and TRBJ1-5, is DSGVTQTPKHLITATGQRVTLRCSPRSGDLSVYWYQQSLDQGLQFLIQYYNGEERAKGNILERFSAQQFPDLHSELNLSSLELGDSALYFCASSVGTGGQPQHFGDGTRLSIL.

The rearrangement uses TRBV11-2 and TRBJ2-4; D unclear. V lost 5 bases to trimming and J lost 9 bases, with 14 bases between them. CDR1 is SGHAT and CDR2 is FQNNGV in the germline V gene. CDR3 length: 13 residues. CDR3 bases: TGTGCCAGCAGCCACCGAACCGATACCATTCAGTACTTC. The encoded protein is CASSHRTDTIQYF.

This clonotype came up a few times. CDR3 sequence reads: CASSLLAGRYTDTQYF. CDR3 in DNA: TGTGCCAGCAGTCTCTTAGCGGGGCGATACACAGATACGCAGTATTTT. This chain connects TRBV12-3 or TRBV12-4 to TRBJ2-3, with TRBD2 matching over 8 bases. Trimming removed 5 bases from V and 2 bases from J; junction bases left unmatched: 9. The CDR3 loop spans 16 amino acids.

The chain is built from TRBV27 and TRBJ2-7; D assignment may be TRBD1 or TRBD2 (5 bases each). Germline V gene lookup returns CDR1 MNHEY and CDR2 SMNVEV (reference sequence). The CDR3 sequence is 12 residues long. The V end lost 9 bases, the J end lost 0 bases, and 9 bases lay between the germline ends. In nucleotides, the CDR3 is TGTGCCAGTGGGGACGGCTCCTACGAGCAGTACTTC. Translated: CASGDGSYEQYF.

Only a few counts were recorded for this clonotype. The chain joins TRBV7-9 to TRBJ2-1, with a weak D call TRBD1 (6 bases). This CDR3 has 16 residues. Germline CDR1 and CDR2: SEHNR and FQNEAQ (reference sequence). V lost 2 bases, J lost 0 bases, and 11 bases lay in between. CDR3 DNA sequence: TGTGCCAGCAGCTTATCAGGGGAACGCTCCTACAATGAGCAGTTCTTC. Translation gives CASSLSGERSYNEQFF. Complete variable domain (other parts from reference TRBV7-9 and TRBJ2-1): DTGVSQNPRHKITKRGQNVTFRCDPISEHNRLYWYRQTLGQGPEFLTYFQNEAQLEKSRLLSDRFSAERPKGSFSTLEIQRTEQGDSAMYLCASSLSGERSYNEQFFGPGTRLTVL.

The chain joins TRBV6-2 or TRBV6-3 to TRBJ2-2; D perhaps matches TRBD1 (5 bases). Germline lookup yields CDR1 MNHEY and CDR2 SVGEGT. This CDR3 region has 15 residues. Deletions cut 7 bases from V and 0 bases from J, with 12 bases between. The CDR3 is CASTVTGSNTGELFF. The CDR3 DNA reads TGTGCCAGCACTGTTACAGGATCGAACACCGGGGAGCTGTTTTTT.

The chain is built from TRBV9 and TRBJ2-5, with 7 positions matching TRBD2. The CDR3 covers 15 residues. V lost 3 bases, J lost 4 bases, and 9 bases stayed unmatched. CDR1 is SGDLS and CDR2 is YYNGEE in the germline V gene. The CDR3 protein is CASSGGLRGLETQYF. In nucleotides, the CDR3 is TGTGCCAGCAGCGGGGGACTACGCGGACTAGAGACCCAGTACTTC.

Written as DNA, the CDR3 is TGTGCCAGCACCCCAGACAGTATTGTAGAGACCCAGTACTTC. This translates into CASTPDSIVETQYF. V gene TRBV12-3 or TRBV12-4 combines with J gene TRBJ2-5, with D possibly being TRBD1 (5 bases). This CDR3 contains 14 residues. The V and J ends lost 7 bases and 4 bases respectively, with 16 bases between them.

V is TRBV11-2 and J is TRBJ2-5; TRBD2 agrees at 8 bases. Germline CDR1 and CDR2: SGHAT and FQNNGV. V was pared by 5 bases and J by 0 bases, with 11 bases of the junction left unmatched. The CDR3 covers 17 residues. The CDR3: CASSPRPGLEDQETQYF. Here the CDR3 DNA reads TGTGCCAGCAGCCCCAGGCCGGGACTAGAGGACCAAGAGACCCAGTACTTC.

This rearrangement joins TRBV20-1 to TRBJ2-3; D is unclear. The V gene's germline CDR1 is DFQATT and CDR2 SNEGSKA (reference sequence). The V end was cut by 4 bases, the J end by 0 bases, with 8 bases between. The CDR3 runs to 13 residues. The CDR3 region is CSATGTSTDTQYF. The DNA for the CDR3 is TGCAGTGCTACGGGTACTAGCACAGATACGCAGTATTTT.